This entry describes one T cell receptor (beta chain). CDR1 is LNHDA, CDR2 SQIVND, per germline (reference sequence). This CDR3 region has 14 residues. Trimming stripped 3 bases from V and 6 bases from J, with 13 bases between. This sample was included in a study of blood T cell repertoires in COVID-19. Study summary: COVID-19 samples from acute and convalescent phases originated in the United States, Italy and Spain.

Per the study methods: Researchers report that nucleated cell counts were estimated from reference gene primer amplification. Sequencing used immunoSEQ multiplex PCR; TCRdb keeps in-frame clones, though not all of them. The D gene and trimming were derived from the DNA, and the V and J assignments and clone size from that table. This repertoire shows under 200,000 clones, around nine tenths found once; its top ten account for roughly 5.6%. This chain joins TRBV19 and TRBJ2-3; a weak D match, TRBD2 (6 bases). Sequenced material: peripheral blood. This receptor was identified in a man aged 40-49 years with active or convalescent COVID-19. This CDR3 reads CASSIGGWSDTQYF. CDR3 nucleotides: TGTGCCAGTAGTATCGGGGGTTGGAGTGATACGCAGTATTTT.